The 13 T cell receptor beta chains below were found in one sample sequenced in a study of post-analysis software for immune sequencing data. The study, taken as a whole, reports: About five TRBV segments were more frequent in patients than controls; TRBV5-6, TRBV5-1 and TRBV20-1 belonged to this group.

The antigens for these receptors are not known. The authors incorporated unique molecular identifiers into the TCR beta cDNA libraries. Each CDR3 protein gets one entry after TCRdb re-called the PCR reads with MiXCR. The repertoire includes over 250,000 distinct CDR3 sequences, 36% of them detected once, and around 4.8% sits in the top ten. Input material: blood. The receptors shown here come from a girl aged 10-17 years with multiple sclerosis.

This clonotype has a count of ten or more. The CDR3 coding sequence is TGTGCCAGCAGTTTAAGGGAGGGAGAGACCCAGTACTTC. It codes for CASSLREGETQYF. This chain connects TRBV27 to TRBJ2-5; 7 bases are shared with TRBD2. V was pared by 2 bases and J by 4 bases, with 1 base of the junction left unmatched. This CDR3 is built from 13 residues. Germline values: CDR1 MNHEY, CDR2 SMNVEV (reference sequence).

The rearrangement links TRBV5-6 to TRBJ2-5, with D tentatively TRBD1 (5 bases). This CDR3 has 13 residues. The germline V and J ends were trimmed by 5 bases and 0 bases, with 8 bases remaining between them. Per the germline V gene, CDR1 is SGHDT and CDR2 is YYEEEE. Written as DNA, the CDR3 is TGTGCCAGCAGAGGACAAAACCAAGAGACCCAGTACTTC. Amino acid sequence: CASRGQNQETQYF. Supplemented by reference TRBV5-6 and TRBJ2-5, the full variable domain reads DAGVTQSPTHLIKTRGQQVTLRCSPKSGHDTVSWYQQALGQGPQFIFQYYEEEERQRGNFPDRFSGHQFPNYSSELNVNALLLGDSALYLCASRGQNQETQYFGPGTRLLVL.

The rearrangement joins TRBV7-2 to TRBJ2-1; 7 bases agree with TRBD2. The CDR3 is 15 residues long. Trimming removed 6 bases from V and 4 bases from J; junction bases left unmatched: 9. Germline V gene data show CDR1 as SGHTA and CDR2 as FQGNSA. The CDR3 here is CASRPSSGGYNEQFF. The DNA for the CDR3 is TGTGCCAGCAGACCGTCTTCGGGGGGTTACAATGAGCAGTTCTTC.

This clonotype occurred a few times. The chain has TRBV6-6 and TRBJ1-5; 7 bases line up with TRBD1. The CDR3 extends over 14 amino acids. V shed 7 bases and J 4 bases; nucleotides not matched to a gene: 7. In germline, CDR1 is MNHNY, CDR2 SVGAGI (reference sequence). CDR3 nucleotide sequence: TGTGCCAGCATCCAGACAGGGTCAAATCAGCCCCAGCATTTT. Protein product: CASIQTGSNQPQHF.

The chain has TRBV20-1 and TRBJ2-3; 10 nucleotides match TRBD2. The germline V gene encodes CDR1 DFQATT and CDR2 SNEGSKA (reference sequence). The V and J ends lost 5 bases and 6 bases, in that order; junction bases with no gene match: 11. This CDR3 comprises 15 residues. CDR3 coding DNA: TGCAGTGCTCCACTCCTAGCGGGAGTAGGGGATACGCAGTATTTT. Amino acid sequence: CSAPLLAGVGDTQYF.

The DNA for the CDR3 is TGCAGTGCTAGTCAGGGTATGGATTCACCCCTCCACTTT. Encoded protein: CSASQGMDSPLHF. The chain carries TRBV20-1 and TRBJ1-6; D possibly corresponds to TRBD1 (5 bases). V lost 3 bases and J 8 bases, leaving 11 bases between the germline ends. CDR1 is DFQATT, CDR2 SNEGSKA, per germline (reference sequence). The CDR3 runs 13 residues.

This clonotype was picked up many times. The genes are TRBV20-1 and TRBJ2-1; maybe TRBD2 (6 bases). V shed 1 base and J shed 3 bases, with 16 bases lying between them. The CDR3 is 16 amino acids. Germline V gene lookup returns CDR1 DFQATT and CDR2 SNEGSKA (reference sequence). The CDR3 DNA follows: TGCAGTGCTAGAGTCCGGGGAGGCGGCCACTACAATGAGCAGTTCTTC. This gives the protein CSARVRGGGHYNEQFF.

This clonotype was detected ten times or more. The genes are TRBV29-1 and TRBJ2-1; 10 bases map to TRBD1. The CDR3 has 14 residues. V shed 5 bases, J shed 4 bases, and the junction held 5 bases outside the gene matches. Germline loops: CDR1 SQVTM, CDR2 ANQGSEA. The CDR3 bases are TGCAGCGTTCGGGACAGGGGCCTGTACAATGAGCAGTTCTTC. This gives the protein CSVRDRGLYNEQFF.

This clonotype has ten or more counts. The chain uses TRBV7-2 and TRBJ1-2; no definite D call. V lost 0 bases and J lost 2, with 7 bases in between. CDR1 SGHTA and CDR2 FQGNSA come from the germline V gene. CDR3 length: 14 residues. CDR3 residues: CASSLAQENYGYTF. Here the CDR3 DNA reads TGTGCCAGCAGCTTAGCTCAGGAAAACTATGGCTACACCTTC.

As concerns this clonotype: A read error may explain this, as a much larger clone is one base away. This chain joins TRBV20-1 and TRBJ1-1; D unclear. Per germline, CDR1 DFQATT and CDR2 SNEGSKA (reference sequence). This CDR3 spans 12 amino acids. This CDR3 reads CSARDLNTVAFF. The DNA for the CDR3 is TGCAGTGCTAGAGATCTGAACACTGTAGCTTTCTTT.

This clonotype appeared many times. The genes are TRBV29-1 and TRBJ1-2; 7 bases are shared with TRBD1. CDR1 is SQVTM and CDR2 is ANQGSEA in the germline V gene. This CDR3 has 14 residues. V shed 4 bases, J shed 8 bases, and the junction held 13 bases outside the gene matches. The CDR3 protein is CSVVAQGRGTGYTF. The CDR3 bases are TGCAGCGTTGTAGCACAGGGGCGAGGGACGGGCTACACCTTC.

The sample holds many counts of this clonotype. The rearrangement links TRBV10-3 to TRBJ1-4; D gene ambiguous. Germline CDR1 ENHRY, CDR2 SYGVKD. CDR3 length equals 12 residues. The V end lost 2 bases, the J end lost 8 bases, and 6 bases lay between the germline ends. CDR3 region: CAISEMGEKLFF. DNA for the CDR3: TGTGCCATCAGTGAGATGGGGGAAAAACTGTTTTTT.

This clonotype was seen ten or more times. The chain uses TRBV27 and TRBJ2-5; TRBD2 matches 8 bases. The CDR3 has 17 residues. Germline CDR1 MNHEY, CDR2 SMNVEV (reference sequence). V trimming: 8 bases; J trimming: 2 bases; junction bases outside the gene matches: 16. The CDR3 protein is CASGVSLAGLVQETQYF. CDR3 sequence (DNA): TGTGCCAGCGGCGTATCGCTAGCGGGCTTGGTACAAGAGACCCAGTACTTC.